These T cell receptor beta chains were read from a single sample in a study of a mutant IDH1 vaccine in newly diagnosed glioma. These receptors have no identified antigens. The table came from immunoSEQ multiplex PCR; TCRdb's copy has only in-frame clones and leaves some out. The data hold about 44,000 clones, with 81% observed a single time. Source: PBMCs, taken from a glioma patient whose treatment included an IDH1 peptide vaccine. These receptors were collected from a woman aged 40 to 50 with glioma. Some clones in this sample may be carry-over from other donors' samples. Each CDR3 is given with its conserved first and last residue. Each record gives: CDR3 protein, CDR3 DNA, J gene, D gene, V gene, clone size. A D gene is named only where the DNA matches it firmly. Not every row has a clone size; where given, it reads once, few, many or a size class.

CDR3aa: CASGLGGAGGTDTQYF
CDR3nt: TGTGCTAGTGGTTTGGGGGGCGCGGGAGGCACAGATACGCAGTATTTT
j_gene: TRBJ2-3
d_gene: TRBD2
v_gene: TRBV12-5
abundance: .

CDR3aa: CASSGVGTRPGANVLTF
CDR3nt: TGTGCCAGCAGTGGGGTAGGGACAAGACCTGGGGCCAACGTCCTGACTTTC
j_gene: TRBJ2-6
d_gene: .
v_gene: TRBV27
abundance: .

CDR3aa: CASSETGTVNTGELFF
CDR3nt: TGTGCCAGCAGTGAAACCGGGACAGTGAACACCGGGGAGCTGTTTTTT
j_gene: TRBJ2-2
d_gene: TRBD1
v_gene: TRBV9
abundance: .

CDR3aa: CASSQTPPLAGGGDTQYF
CDR3nt: TGTGCCAGCAGTCAAACACCCCCTCTAGCGGGAGGGGGAGATACGCAGTATTTT
j_gene: TRBJ2-3
d_gene: TRBD2
v_gene: TRBV28
abundance: .

CDR3aa: CASSPRQGMTGELFF
CDR3nt: TGTGCCAGTAGCCCCCGACAGGGTATGACCGGGGAGCTGTTTTTT
j_gene: TRBJ2-2
d_gene: TRBD1
v_gene: TRBV19
abundance: few

CDR3aa: CASSQDLGTGGMNTEAFF
CDR3nt: TGCGCCAGCAGCCAAGATCTGGGGACAGGGGGTATGAACACTGAAGCTTTCTTT
j_gene: TRBJ1-1
d_gene: TRBD1
v_gene: TRBV4-1
abundance: .

CDR3aa: CASSQEWDSYGYTF
CDR3nt: TGCGCCAGCAGCCAAGAATGGGACAGCTATGGCTACACCTTC
j_gene: TRBJ1-2
d_gene: TRBD1
v_gene: TRBV4-3
abundance: .

CDR3aa: CASSQGRGGSEQFF
CDR3nt: TGCGCCAGCAGCCAAGGGCGCGGGGGGAGTGAGCAGTTCTTC
j_gene: TRBJ2-1
d_gene: TRBD2
v_gene: TRBV4-1
abundance: few

CDR3aa: CASSSGTINLYEQYF
CDR3nt: TGTGCCAGCAGCTCCGGGACCATCAACTTGTACGAGCAGTACTTC
j_gene: TRBJ2-7
d_gene: .
v_gene: TRBV7-2
abundance: .

CDR3aa: CASSYSGSGANVLTF
CDR3nt: TGTGCCAGCAGTTACTCGGGGTCTGGGGCCAACGTCCTGACTTTC
j_gene: TRBJ2-6
d_gene: .
v_gene: TRBV6-6
abundance: .

CDR3aa: CASRPTGKSVDTF
CDR3nt: TGTGCCAGTAGACCGACAGGGAAAAGCGTCGACACCTTC
j_gene: TRBJ1-2
d_gene: TRBD1
v_gene: TRBV19
abundance: .

CDR3aa: CASSLASRGSMNTEAFF
CDR3nt: TGCGCCAGCAGCTTGGCCTCTCGAGGCTCCATGAACACTGAAGCTTTCTTT
j_gene: TRBJ1-1
d_gene: .
v_gene: TRBV5-1
abundance: .

CDR3aa: CASSFADRALSRGYTF
CDR3nt: TGTGCCAGCAGCTTCGCGGACAGGGCCCTTTCGAGGGGCTACACCTTC
j_gene: TRBJ1-2
d_gene: TRBD1
v_gene: TRBV5-6
abundance: .

CDR3aa: CASSPSSGNTIYF
CDR3nt: TGTGCCAGCAGTCCTTCCTCTGGAAACACCATATATTTT
j_gene: TRBJ1-3
d_gene: .
v_gene: TRBV28
abundance: .

CDR3aa: CASSSDRGRNTIYF
CDR3nt: TGTGCCAGCAGCTCTGACAGGGGCCGAAACACCATATATTTT
j_gene: TRBJ1-3
d_gene: TRBD1
v_gene: TRBV7-9
abundance: .

CDR3aa: CAISDRSSGNTIYF
CDR3nt: TGTGCCATCAGCGACAGGTCGTCTGGAAACACCATATATTTT
j_gene: TRBJ1-3
d_gene: .
v_gene: TRBV10-3
abundance: .

CDR3aa: CASSLSRQAVHNSPLHF
CDR3nt: TGTGCCAGCAGTTTATCGCGACAGGCCGTCCATAATTCACCCCTCCACTTT
j_gene: TRBJ1-6
d_gene: .
v_gene: TRBV27
abundance: few

CDR3aa: CASSQGTDPSGNTIYF
CDR3nt: TGCGCCAGCAGCCAAGGGACGGATCCCTCTGGAAACACCATATATTTT
j_gene: TRBJ1-3
d_gene: .
v_gene: TRBV4-3
abundance: .

CDR3aa: CASTLGGAYEQYF
CDR3nt: TGTGCCAGCACTTTAGGGGGGGCCTACGAGCAGTACTTC
j_gene: TRBJ2-7
d_gene: .
v_gene: TRBV28
abundance: few

CDR3aa: CASMSREGQTGDGYTF
CDR3nt: TGTGCCAGCATGTCCAGGGAAGGCCAGACTGGGGATGGCTACACCTTC
j_gene: TRBJ1-2
d_gene: .
v_gene: TRBV5-4
abundance: .

CDR3aa: CASSPSGGFSYNEQFF
CDR3nt: TGTGCCAGCAGCCCGAGCGGGGGGTTCTCCTACAATGAGCAGTTCTTC
j_gene: TRBJ2-1
d_gene: TRBD2
v_gene: TRBV7-2
abundance: .

CDR3aa: CASAPDERGYEQYF
CDR3nt: TGTGCCAGTGCCCCCGACGAAAGGGGCTACGAGCAGTACTTC
j_gene: TRBJ2-7
d_gene: .
v_gene: TRBV19
abundance: .

CDR3aa: CASSYGAGAYTDTQYF
CDR3nt: TGCGCCAGCAGCTACGGAGCGGGGGCCTACACAGATACGCAGTATTTT
j_gene: TRBJ2-3
d_gene: TRBD2
v_gene: TRBV5-1
abundance: once

CDR3aa: CASSADRNTEAFF
CDR3nt: TGTGCCAGCAGCGCCGACCGGAACACTGAAGCTTTCTTT
j_gene: TRBJ1-1
d_gene: .
v_gene: TRBV2
abundance: once

CDR3aa: CSVDPRQGMGEAFF
CDR3nt: TGCAGCGTTGACCCTCGCCAGGGGATGGGCGAAGCTTTCTTT
j_gene: TRBJ1-1
d_gene: .
v_gene: TRBV29-1
abundance: .

CDR3aa: CASSQAVGSGRGGTQYF
CDR3nt: TGCGCCAGCAGCCAAGCGGTTGGAAGCGGGAGGGGTGGGACCCAGTACTTC
j_gene: TRBJ2-5
d_gene: TRBD2
v_gene: TRBV4-3
abundance: .